This T cell receptor (beta chain) is drawn from a study of blood T cell repertoires in COVID-19. Some clones are missing from TCRdb's copy, which holds only in-frame ones; the method was immunoSEQ multiplex PCR. The sample yields 60,000 or so clones, roughly 85% seen once. There are 16 residues in the CDR3. V dropped 5 bases and J dropped 0 bases, with 14 bases sitting between them. Germline V lookup: CDR1 SGHAT, CDR2 FQNNGV. V usage is TRBV11-2 and J usage is TRBJ1-3; D may be TRBD1 (6 bases). The clonotype originates from a human donor in a cohort sampled during active COVID-19. What was sequenced was peripheral blood. CDR3: CASSPRGRSSGNTIYF. In DNA, the CDR3 is TGTGCCAGCAGCCCCAGGGGACGGTCCTCTGGAAACACCATATATTTT.